One and the same sample provided the 23 T cell receptor beta chains below, sequenced in a study of siplizumab effects on memory and regulatory T cells (dated by TCRdb to the late 2010s). Library preparation used the immunoSEQ multiplex PCR assay. In its TCRdb copy, this immuneACCESS table keeps in-frame sequences only and misses some clones. Where compared with another copy, unresolved V genes explain less than half of these, and the others have no known cause. For this sample the table gives 120,000 or so clones, of which roughly 92% were detected only once. The ten most abundant clones make up under 1.5% of the sample. The sample comprised CD4+ T cells sorted from blood. These receptor sequences come from a human donor in good health.

This chain uses TRBV5-1 with TRBJ2-2, with 10 bases aligning to TRBD2. CDR1 and CDR2 (germline): SGHRS, YFSETQ. V shed 6 bases and J 4 bases; nucleotides not matched to a gene: 6. The CDR3 length is 15 residues. CDR3: CASNQAGGPTGELFF. The CDR3 nucleotides are TGCGCCAGCAACCAAGCGGGAGGGCCCACCGGGGAGCTGTTTTTT. Complete variable domain (other parts from reference TRBV5-1 and TRBJ2-2): KAGVTQTPRYLIKTRGQQVTLSCSPISGHRSVSWYQQTPGQGLQFLFEYFSETQRNKGNFPGRFSGRQFSNSRSEMNVSTLELGDSALYLCASNQAGGPTGELFFGEGSRLTVL.

This sequence joins TRBV5-1 and TRBJ2-6; 7 bases map to TRBD1. CDR1 and CDR2 from the germline V gene are SGHRS and YFSETQ. The CDR3 has 15 amino acids. Trimming took 6 bases from V and 0 from J; bases not matched to a gene: 3. The chain's CDR3 is CASNRGSSGANVLTF. DNA of the CDR3: TGCGCCAGCAACAGGGGAAGCTCTGGGGCCAACGTCCTGACTTTC.

The chain uses TRBV29-1 and TRBJ1-2, with D uncertain. V lost 0 bases and J lost 4, with 15 bases in between. Germline CDR1 SQVTM, CDR2 ANQGSEA. This CDR3 has 15 residues. The CDR3 is CSVEDASHRFYGYTF. As DNA, the CDR3 is TGCAGCGTTGAAGATGCCAGCCACCGGTTCTATGGCTACACCTTC.

This chain connects TRBV5-1 to TRBJ2-7; D is unresolved. The germline V and J ends were trimmed by 0 bases and 3 bases, with 10 bases remaining between them. CDR3 length: 14 amino acids. Per germline, CDR1 SGHRS and CDR2 YFSETQ. Here the CDR3 reads CASSLARTNYEQYF. The CDR3, as DNA: TGCGCCAGCAGCTTGGCCCGGACGAACTACGAGCAGTACTTC. The full variable domain, rest sourced from reference TRBV5-1 and TRBJ2-7, is KAGVTQTPRYLIKTRGQQVTLSCSPISGHRSVSWYQQTPGQGLQFLFEYFSETQRNKGNFPGRFSGRQFSNSRSEMNVSTLELGDSALYLCASSLARTNYEQYFGPGTRLTVT.

This clone was recorded a few times. This chain connects TRBV10-3 to TRBJ2-5; 16 nucleotides align to TRBD2. Unmatched junction bases numbered 5, after V lost 8 bases and J lost 5 bases. CDR1 ENHRY and CDR2 SYGVKD come from the germline V gene. The CDR3 loop spans 15 amino acids. The CDR3 nucleotides read TGTGCCATCGCTGGGACTAGCGGGGGGGGTGAGACCCAGTACTTC. Protein: CAIAGTSGGGETQYF.

V is TRBV25-1 and J is TRBJ2-5; 7 bases agree with TRBD1. With V trimmed by 6 bases and J by 8 bases, 9 bases remained unmatched. The CDR3 consists of 13 residues. Germline lookup yields CDR1 MGHDK and CDR2 SYGVNS. In nucleotides, the CDR3 is TGTGCCAGCAGGGAACCGGGACAGAATACCCAGTACTTC. It codes for CASREPGQNTQYF.

This clone was seen only once. CDR3 nucleotides: TGTGCCAGCAGAGGCACCTCCTACGAGCAGTACTTC. Residues: CASRGTSYEQYF. V usage is TRBV6-1 and J usage is TRBJ2-7; D call uncertain. The V and J ends lost 6 bases and 0 bases respectively, with 6 bases between them. Germline V lookup: CDR1 MNHNS, CDR2 SASEGT. The CDR3 loop spans 12 amino acids.

The chain carries TRBV7-3 and TRBJ2-2, with a tentative D call TRBD1 (5 bases). V lost 5 bases, J lost 6 bases, and 13 bases lay in between. The CDR3 has 14 residues. Germline V gene lookup returns CDR1 SGHTA and CDR2 FQGTGA. CDR3 DNA: TGTGCCAGCAGCATCATCGGACAACCCGGGGAGCTGTTTTTT. As protein: CASSIIGQPGELFF.

The rearrangement uses TRBV2 and TRBJ2-1, with D uncertain. CDR1 and CDR2 (germline): SNHLY, FYNNEI. V was pared by 7 bases and J by 6 bases, with 22 bases between. This CDR3 spans 16 amino acids. The CDR3 sequence: CASNPKDLITINEQFF. Written as DNA, the CDR3 is TGTGCCAGCAACCCTAAAGACTTAATTACGATCAATGAGCAGTTCTTC. Using reference TRBV2 and TRBJ2-1 for the parts outside the CDR3, the full variable domain is EPEVTQTPSHQVTQMGQEVILRCVPISNHLYFYWYRQILGQKVEFLVSFYNNEISEKSEIFDDQFSVERPDGSNFTLKIRSTKLEDSAMYFCASNPKDLITINEQFFGPGTRLTVL.

The chain couples TRBV4-1 to TRBJ2-2; 8 nucleotides align to TRBD2. Germline CDR1 reads MGHRA; CDR2 reads YSYEKL. J lost 3 bases, V lost 4 bases, and 7 bases had no gene match. The CDR3 is made up of 16 amino acids. The DNA of the CDR3 is TGCGCCAGCAGCCTTCGGATTAGCGGGGACACCGGGGAGCTGTTTTTT. Its translation: CASSLRISGDTGELFF.

This chain joins TRBV5-6 and TRBJ2-7; unclear D gene. This CDR3 spans 12 amino acids. Germline V lookup: CDR1 SGHDT, CDR2 YYEEEE. Trimming pared 0 bases from V and 9 bases from J, leaving 10 bases between. CDR3 in amino acids: CASSLGLAGQYF. CDR3 sequence (DNA): TGTGCCAGCAGCTTGGGTTTGGCAGGGCAGTACTTC.

The V and J genes are TRBV6-5 and TRBJ1-5, with a possible D match to TRBD1 (6 bases). Between the trimmed V and J ends, which lost 5 bases and 9 bases, there was a span of 14 bases. The CDR3 sequence is 13 residues long. Per germline, CDR1 MNHEY and CDR2 SVGAGI. The CDR3 protein is CASSTTGRGPQHF. The CDR3 nucleotides are TGTGCCAGCAGTACGACAGGTCGAGGGCCCCAGCATTTT.

The J gene is TRBJ2-3, the V gene TRBV10-3; 9 positions match TRBD2. CDR1 and CDR2 from the germline V gene are ENHRY and SYGVKD. V gave up 4 bases and J gave up 1 base; unmatched junction bases: 0. CDR3 size: 14 residues. Written as DNA, the CDR3 is TGTGCCATCAGTGGACTAGCGGGCACAGATACGCAGTATTTT. Encoded protein: CAISGLAGTDTQYF.

The chain has TRBV11-2 and TRBJ2-4; D assignment may be TRBD1 or TRBD2 (6 bases each). Trimming removed 5 bases at V and 0 bases at J, with 17 bases between. CDR3 length: 17 amino acids. Germline CDR1 is SGHAT and CDR2 is FQNNGV. The DNA for the CDR3 is TGTGCCAGCAGCGGGCGGGACATTCGATTAGCCAAAAACATTCAGTACTTC. This gives the protein CASSGRDIRLAKNIQYF.

The rearrangement joins TRBV18 to TRBJ2-1, with D possibly being TRBD1 (6 bases). V was trimmed by 1 base and J by 7 bases, leaving 8 bases between them. The length of the CDR3 is 13 residues. Germline V gives CDR1 KGHSH, CDR2 LQKENI. CDR3: CASSPLQGNEQFF. In DNA form, the CDR3 reads TGTGCCAGCTCACCACTCCAGGGGAATGAGCAGTTCTTC.

This clone was recorded a few times. The chain recombines TRBV15 with TRBJ2-7; a weak D match, TRBD2 (7 bases). CDR1 and CDR2 from the germline V gene are LNHNV and YYDKDF (reference sequence). The CDR3 totals 14 residues. Trimming shortened V by 8 bases and J by 3 bases, and 17 bases separated the two germline ends. CDR3 bases: TGTGCCACCGGCGGGGGCGGGGGTAACTACGAGCAGTACTTC. Translating gives CATGGGGGNYEQYF.

This rearrangement joins TRBV27 to TRBJ2-1; perhaps TRBD1 as D (5 bases). Germline values: CDR1 MNHEY, CDR2 SMNVEV (reference sequence). Trimming took 8 bases from V and 0 from J, leaving 11 bases between them. This CDR3 contains 14 residues. CDR3 in DNA: TGTGCCAGCTCGAGGCAGGGCTCCTACAATGAGCAGTTCTTC. It yields the protein CASSRQGSYNEQFF.

A few counts support this clone. The chain has TRBV5-1 and TRBJ1-1, with a weak D call TRBD1 (6 bases). Germline CDR1 SGHRS, CDR2 YFSETQ. V was shortened by 2 bases and J by 0 bases, with 8 bases between the two germline ends. CDR3 length equals 14 residues. DNA for the CDR3: TGCGCCAGCAGCTTTACAGGGATGAACACTGAAGCTTTCTTT. This gives the protein CASSFTGMNTEAFF.

The chain is built from TRBV6-4 and TRBJ1-4; a weak D match, TRBD1 (5 bases). The length of the CDR3 is 13 residues. V shed 2 bases and J shed 7 bases, with 8 bases lying between them. Germline CDR1 is MRHNA and CDR2 is SNTAGT. CDR3 nucleotides: TGTGCCAGCAGTGACCCGAGGGGTGAAAAACTGTTTTTT. It yields the protein CASSDPRGEKLFF.

The chain has TRBV6-1 and TRBJ2-7, with D possibly being TRBD1 (6 bases). The V end was cut by 2 bases, the J end by 5 bases, with 19 bases between. The CDR3 length is 16 residues. Germline V lookup: CDR1 MNHNS, CDR2 SASEGT. As DNA, the CDR3 is TGTGCCAGCAGTGAATACAGGGCGTGGCCCCCGAACGAGCAGTACTTC. Protein product: CASSEYRAWPPNEQYF.

The chain employs TRBV2 and TRBJ2-5; D could derive from TRBD1 or TRBD2 (5 bases each). The J call may be faulty, since TRBJ2-7 better matches the DNA end. The CDR3 has 15 amino acids. Per germline, CDR1 SNHLY and CDR2 FYNNEI. The CDR3 loop is CASRSHGDPAYEQYF. CDR3 nucleotide sequence: TGTGCCAGCCGTTCTCACGGGGACCCTGCCTACGAGCAGTACTTC.

The chain is built from TRBV6-5 and TRBJ1-5; TRBD1 agrees at 7 bases. V gave up 0 bases and J gave up 4 bases; unmatched junction bases: 3. Germline V gives CDR1 MNHEY, CDR2 SVGAGI. CDR3 length: 15 amino acids. The chain's CDR3 is CASSYSQQGNQPQHF. CDR3 nucleotides: TGTGCCAGCAGTTACTCGCAACAGGGGAATCAGCCCCAGCATTTT.

This sequence joins TRBV19 and TRBJ1-1; D remains unclear. The germline gives CDR1 LNHDA, CDR2 SQIVND (reference sequence). The CDR3 spans 13 residues. V was pared by 4 bases and J by 3 bases, with 9 bases between. CDR3 region: CASSSSTYTEAFF. The CDR3 DNA reads TGTGCCAGTAGTAGTAGTACGTACACTGAAGCTTTCTTT.